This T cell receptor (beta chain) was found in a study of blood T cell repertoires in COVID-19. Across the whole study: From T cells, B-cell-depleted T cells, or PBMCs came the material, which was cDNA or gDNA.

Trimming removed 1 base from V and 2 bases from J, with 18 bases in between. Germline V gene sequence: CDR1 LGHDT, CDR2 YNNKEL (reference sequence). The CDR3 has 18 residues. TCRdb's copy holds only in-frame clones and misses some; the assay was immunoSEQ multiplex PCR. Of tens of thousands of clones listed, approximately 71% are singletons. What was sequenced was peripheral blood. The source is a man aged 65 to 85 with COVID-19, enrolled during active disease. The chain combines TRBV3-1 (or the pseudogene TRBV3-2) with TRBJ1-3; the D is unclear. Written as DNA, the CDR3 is TGTGCCAGCAGCCAAGGTCCCCGGGTTAGGAGCCCTGGAAACACCATATATTTT. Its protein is CASSQGPRVRSPGNTIYF.